This TCR beta chain stems from a study of OX40 agonist ivuxolimab in advanced cancers. Study background: Partial responses were achieved by three patients, one with hepatocellular carcinoma and two with cutaneous melanoma. Notes on the study in general: Relative to CD4+ cells, CD8+ T cells on average had more expanded clones. With doses of 0.1 to 3.0 mg/kg, CD4+ and CD8+ blood T cells had undergone clonal expansion by week 6.

This CDR3 is built from 14 residues. The germline V gene has CDR1 SEHNR and CDR2 FQNEAQ (reference sequence). V lost 4 bases and J 7 bases, leaving 17 bases between the germline ends. This clone was picked up one time. Its target is unknown. Clones were sequenced by immunoSEQ multiplex PCR, and TCRdb holds only the in-frame ones, with some missing. The sample consists of roughly 26,000 clones, around 83% of them appearing once. This sequence was found in an adult with an advanced solid tumor such as melanoma, head and neck, liver or kidney cancer. V and J are TRBV7-9 and TRBJ2-7, with D possibly matching TRBD2 (5 bases). This material consisted of CD4+ or CD8+ T cells sorted from blood, taken in a trial of the OX40 agonist ivuxolimab. CDR3 nucleotide sequence: TGTGCCAGCAGCTCGCCCAGGACTGGCGGGGAGCAGTACTTC. It is translated as CASSSPRTGGEQYF. The full variable domain, in which reference TRBV7-9 and TRBJ2-7 provide the parts outside the CDR3, is DTGVSQNPRHKITKRGQNVTFRCDPISEHNRLYWYRQTLGQGPEFLTYFQNEAQLEKSRLLSDRFSAERPKGSFSTLEIQRTEQGDSAMYLCASSSPRTGGEQYFGPGTRLTVT.